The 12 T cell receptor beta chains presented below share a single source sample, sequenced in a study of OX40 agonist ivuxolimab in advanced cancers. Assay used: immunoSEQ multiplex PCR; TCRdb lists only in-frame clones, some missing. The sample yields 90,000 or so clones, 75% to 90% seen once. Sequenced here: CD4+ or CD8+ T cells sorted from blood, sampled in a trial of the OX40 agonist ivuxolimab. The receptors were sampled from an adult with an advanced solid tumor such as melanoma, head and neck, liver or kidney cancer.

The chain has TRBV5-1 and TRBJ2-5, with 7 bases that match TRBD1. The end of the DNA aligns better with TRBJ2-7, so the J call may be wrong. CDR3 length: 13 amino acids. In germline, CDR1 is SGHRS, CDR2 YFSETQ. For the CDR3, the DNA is TGCGCCAGTCACCGGGACAGAACTTACGAGCAGTACTTC. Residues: CASHRDRTYEQYF.

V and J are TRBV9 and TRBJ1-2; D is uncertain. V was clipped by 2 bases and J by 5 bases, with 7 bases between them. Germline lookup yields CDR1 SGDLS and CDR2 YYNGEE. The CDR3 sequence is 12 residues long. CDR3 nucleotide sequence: TGTGCCAGCAGCGTCGGTGGGTATGGCTACACCTTC. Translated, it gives CASSVGGYGYTF.

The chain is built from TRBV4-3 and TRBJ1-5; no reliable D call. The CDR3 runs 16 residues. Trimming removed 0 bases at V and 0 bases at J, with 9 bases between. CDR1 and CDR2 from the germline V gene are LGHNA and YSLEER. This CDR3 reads CASSQESGSSNQPQHF. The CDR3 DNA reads TGCGCCAGCAGCCAAGAGTCTGGCAGTAGCAATCAGCCCCAGCATTTT.

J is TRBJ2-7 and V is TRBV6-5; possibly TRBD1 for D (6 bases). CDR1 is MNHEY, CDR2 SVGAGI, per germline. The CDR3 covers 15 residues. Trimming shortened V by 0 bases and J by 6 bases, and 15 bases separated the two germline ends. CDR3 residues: CASSYSGRGSAEQYF. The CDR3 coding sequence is TGTGCCAGCAGTTACTCGGGCAGGGGCTCTGCCGAGCAGTACTTC.

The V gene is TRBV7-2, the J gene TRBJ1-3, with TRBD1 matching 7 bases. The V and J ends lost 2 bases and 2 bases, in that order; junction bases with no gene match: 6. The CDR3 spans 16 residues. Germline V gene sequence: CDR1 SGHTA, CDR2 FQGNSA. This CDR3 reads CASSLNPTGTGNTIYF. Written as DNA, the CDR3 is TGTGCCAGCAGCTTAAATCCGACAGGGACTGGAAACACCATATATTTT.

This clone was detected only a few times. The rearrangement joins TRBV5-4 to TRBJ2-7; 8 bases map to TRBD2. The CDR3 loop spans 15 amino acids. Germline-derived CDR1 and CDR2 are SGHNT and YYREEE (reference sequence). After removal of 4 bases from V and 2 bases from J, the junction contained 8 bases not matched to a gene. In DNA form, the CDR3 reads TGTGCCAGCAGCCAACAGGGACTAGAGGCCTACGAGCAGTACTTC. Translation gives CASSQQGLEAYEQYF. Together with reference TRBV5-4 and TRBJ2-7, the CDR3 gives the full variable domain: ETGVTQSPTHLIKTRGQQVTLRCSSQSGHNTVSWYQQALGQGPQFIFQYYREEENGRGNFPPRFSGLQFPNYSSELNVNALELDDSALYLCASSQQGLEAYEQYFGPGTRLTVT.

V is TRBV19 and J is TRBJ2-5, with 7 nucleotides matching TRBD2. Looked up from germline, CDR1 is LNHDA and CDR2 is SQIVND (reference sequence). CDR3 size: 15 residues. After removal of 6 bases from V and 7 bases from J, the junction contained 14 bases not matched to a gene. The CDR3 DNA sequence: TGTGCCAGTAGCCGCTCCGGGACTAAAAATCCGACCCAGTACTTC. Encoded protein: CASSRSGTKNPTQYF.

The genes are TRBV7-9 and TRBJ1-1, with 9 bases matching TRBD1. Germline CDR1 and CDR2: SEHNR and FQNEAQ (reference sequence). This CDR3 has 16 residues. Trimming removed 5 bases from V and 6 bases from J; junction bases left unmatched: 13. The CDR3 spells CASSDPTGGGGAEAFF. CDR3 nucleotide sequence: TGTGCCAGCAGCGATCCGACAGGGGGAGGGGGAGCTGAAGCTTTCTTT.

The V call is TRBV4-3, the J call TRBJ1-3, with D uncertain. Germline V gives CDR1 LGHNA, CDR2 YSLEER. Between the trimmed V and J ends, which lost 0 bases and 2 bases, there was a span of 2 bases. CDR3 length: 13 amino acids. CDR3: CASSQEPGNTIYF. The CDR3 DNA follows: TGCGCCAGCAGCCAAGAACCTGGAAACACCATATATTTT.

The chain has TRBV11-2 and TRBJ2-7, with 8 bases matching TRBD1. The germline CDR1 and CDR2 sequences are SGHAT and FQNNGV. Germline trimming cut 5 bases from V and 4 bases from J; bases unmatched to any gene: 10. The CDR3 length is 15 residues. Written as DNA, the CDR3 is TGTGCCAGCAGCAGACAGGGGACTTCGGATTACGAGCAGTACTTC. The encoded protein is CASSRQGTSDYEQYF.

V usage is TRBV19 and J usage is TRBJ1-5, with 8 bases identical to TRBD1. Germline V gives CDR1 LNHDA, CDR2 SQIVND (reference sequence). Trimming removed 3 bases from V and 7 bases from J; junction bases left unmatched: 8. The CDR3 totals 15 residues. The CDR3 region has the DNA TGTGCCAGTAGTATTGAAAAGGGACAGGTCCAGCCCCAGCATTTT. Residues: CASSIEKGQVQPQHF. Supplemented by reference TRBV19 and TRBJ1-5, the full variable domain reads DGGITQSPKYLFRKEGQNVTLSCEQNLNHDAMYWYRQDPGQGLRLIYYSQIVNDFQKGDIAEGYSVSREKKESFPLTVTSAQKNPTAFYLCASSIEKGQVQPQHFGDGTRLSIL.

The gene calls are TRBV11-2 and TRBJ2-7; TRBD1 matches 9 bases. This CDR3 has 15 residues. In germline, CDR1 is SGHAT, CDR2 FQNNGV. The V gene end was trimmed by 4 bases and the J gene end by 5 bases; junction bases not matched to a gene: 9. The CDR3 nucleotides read TGTGCCAGCAGCTACAGGGGGCCAACCAATCACGAGCAGTACTTC. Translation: CASSYRGPTNHEQYF.